The 22 T cell receptor beta chains below all came from one sample that was sequenced in a study of blood T cells in healthy people across ages. A second PCR, run for about 6 to 11 cycles, used a sample-barcoded 5' primer plus a J-beta primer mix. TCRdb reprocessed the 5' RACE reads via MiXCR and lists one record per CDR3 protein. The data contain about 640,000 distinct CDR3 sequences, under 70% of them singletons. Sequencing input: blood. Receptors originate from a man aged 55 to 70 in good health.

The chain uses TRBV9 and TRBJ1-1; 8 bases are a match to TRBD1. Germline-derived CDR1 and CDR2 are SGDLS and YYNGEE. With 2 bases clipped from V and 1 base from J, the junction kept 1 base outside the gene matches. The CDR3 is 14 residues long. The CDR3 bases are TGTGCCAGCAGCGTTCAGGGGGCGAACACTGAAGCTTTCTTT. Its protein product is CASSVQGANTEAFF.

This rearrangement joins TRBV7-6 to TRBJ2-7; 10 nucleotides align to TRBD1. Germline V gene sequence: CDR1 SGHVS, CDR2 FNYEAQ. The CDR3 totals 15 residues. V lost 5 bases to trimming and J lost 6 bases; unmatched junction nucleotides: 10. The CDR3 DNA reads TGTGCCAGCAGCCTTACCGGGACAGGGGTGGTCGAGCAGTACTTC. It codes for CASSLTGTGVVEQYF.

V and J are TRBV20-1 and TRBJ1-2, with D unresolved. CDR1 is DFQATT and CDR2 is SNEGSKA in the germline V gene (reference sequence). This CDR3 spans 13 amino acids. V lost 5 bases and J 4 bases, leaving 14 bases between the germline ends. The CDR3 protein is CSARTEAPYGYTF. CDR3 coding DNA: TGCAGTGCTCGAACAGAAGCCCCCTATGGCTACACCTTC.

The V gene is TRBV9, the J gene TRBJ2-7, with unresolved D. The CDR3 covers 12 residues. Trimming pared 3 bases from V and 4 bases from J, leaving 8 bases between. The germline V gene has CDR1 SGDLS and CDR2 YYNGEE. CDR3 residues: CASSATDYEQYF. The DNA of the CDR3 is TGTGCCAGCAGCGCCACAGATTACGAGCAGTACTTC.

The chain combines TRBV6-6 with TRBJ1-2; D uncertain. Trimming cost V 6 bases and J 8 bases, with 25 bases left between them. Germline V gives CDR1 MNHNY, CDR2 SVGAGI (reference sequence). This CDR3 comprises 16 residues. The CDR3 sequence is CASRGTRSPERGGYTF. The CDR3 bases are TGTGCCAGCAGGGGCACCCGGTCTCCTGAGAGAGGGGGCTACACCTTC.

The chain couples TRBV6-6 to TRBJ2-3, with TRBD2 matching 8 bases. The V and J ends lost 8 bases and 1 base, in that order; junction bases with no gene match: 8. The CDR3 runs to 15 residues. Germline V gene data show CDR1 as MNHNY and CDR2 as SVGAGI (reference sequence). In nucleotides, the CDR3 is TGTGCCAGCCGACCGGGGCGGGGGGGCACAGATACGCAGTATTTT. Amino acid sequence: CASRPGRGGTDTQYF.

The chain carries TRBV4-2 and TRBJ1-4; perhaps TRBD1 as D (5 bases). This CDR3 has 16 residues. The V and J ends lost 4 bases and 3 bases respectively, with 15 bases between them. The germline gives CDR1 LGHNA, CDR2 YNFKEQ. The CDR3: CASSLGGAEANEKLFF. CDR3 nucleotides: TGTGCCAGCAGCCTTGGCGGGGCGGAGGCTAATGAAAAACTGTTTTTT.

J is TRBJ2-3 and V is TRBV10-3; 10 bases map to TRBD2. Germline V gene sequence: CDR1 ENHRY, CDR2 SYGVKD. The CDR3 is 16 amino acids. V dropped 4 bases and J dropped 4; count of bases not matched to a gene: 8. In nucleotides, the CDR3 is TGTGCCATCAGTGCCACCCCAGCGGGGGGGCCAGATACGCAGTATTTT. It encodes CAISATPAGGPDTQYF.

V gene TRBV6-2 or TRBV6-3 combines with J gene TRBJ2-3; D ambiguous. The germline V gene has CDR1 MNHEY and CDR2 SVGEGT. V was shortened by 6 bases and J by 5 bases, with 15 bases between the two germline ends. This CDR3 has 14 amino acids. The CDR3 DNA is TGTGCCAGCAGACGGACGCTGGGGATAGATACGCAGTATTTT. Amino acid sequence: CASRRTLGIDTQYF.

The genes are TRBV7-8 and TRBJ2-1; the D call may be TRBD1 or TRBD2 (5 bases each). This CDR3 spans 14 amino acids. V shed 5 bases and J shed 7 bases, with 15 bases lying between them. Germline lookup yields CDR1 SGHVS and CDR2 FQNEAQ. The CDR3 is CASSLEGWGNEQFF. Here the CDR3 DNA reads TGTGCCAGCAGCCTAGAGGGCTGGGGGAATGAGCAGTTCTTC.

V usage is TRBV29-1 and J usage is TRBJ1-1, with D possibly TRBD1 on 5 matching bases. The length of the CDR3 is 13 residues. Germline V lookup: CDR1 SQVTM, CDR2 ANQGSEA. The ends were cut back, 5 bases at V and 4 bases at J, with 14 bases in the middle. The CDR3 region has the DNA TGCAGCGTTCTTCCGGGGGGTGGCACTGAAGCTTTCTTT. Translation gives CSVLPGGGTEAFF.

This clonotype has just a few counts. V usage is TRBV7-2 and J usage is TRBJ2-7, with a tentative D call TRBD2 (6 bases). Germline assignment: CDR1 SGHTA and CDR2 FQGNSA. This CDR3 is 15 amino acids long. Trimming left V 1 base short and J 1 base short, with 11 bases between. Here the CDR3 DNA reads TGTGCCAGCAGCTTAGGAGGTGGGGGGTCCTACGAGCAGTACTTC. This gives the protein CASSLGGGGSYEQYF.

CDR3 in amino acids: CASSPPGTSGLQETQYF. In DNA, the CDR3 is TGTGCCAGCAGTCCACCGGGGACTAGCGGGCTCCAAGAGACCCAGTACTTC. The V call is TRBV28, the J call TRBJ2-5, with 12 bases aligning to TRBD2. Germline V gene lookup returns CDR1 MDHEN and CDR2 SYDVKM. J lost 1 base, V lost 5 bases, and 8 bases had no gene match. The CDR3 length is 17 residues.

This clonotype has just one count. This chain uses TRBV7-9 with TRBJ2-2; no definite D call. V was clipped by 6 bases and J by 4 bases, with 9 bases between them. Germline assignment: CDR1 SEHNR and CDR2 FQNEAQ (reference sequence). The CDR3 runs to 13 residues. The CDR3 bases are TGTGCCAGCAGTTACATCTCCACCGGGGAGCTGTTTTTT. It is translated as CASSYISTGELFF.

The CDR3 sequence is CASSQYGTGGRRDEQYF. DNA for the CDR3: TGTGCCAGCAGCCAATATGGGACAGGGGGTCGACGGGACGAGCAGTACTTC. V and J are TRBV3-1 and TRBJ2-7; 11 bases match TRBD1. The trim removed 2 bases at V and 5 bases at J, leaving 11 bases unmatched. Germline CDR1 reads LGHDT; CDR2 reads YNNKEL (reference sequence). The CDR3 spans 17 residues.

This rearrangement joins TRBV3-1 to TRBJ2-5; perhaps D is TRBD1 or TRBD2 (5 bases each). There are 17 residues in the CDR3. The V end lost 0 bases, the J end lost 5 bases, and 19 bases lay between the germline ends. Germline values: CDR1 LGHDT, CDR2 YNNKEL (reference sequence). The DNA of the CDR3 is TGTGCCAGCAGCCAAGATTACGGCCAGGGACGTTCGGAGACCCAGTACTTC. Amino acid sequence: CASSQDYGQGRSETQYF.

The chain employs TRBV20-1 and TRBJ2-5; 7 bases line up with TRBD2. The germline CDR1 and CDR2 sequences are DFQATT and SNEGSKA (reference sequence). The length of the CDR3 is 15 residues. The V and J ends lost 4 bases and 5 bases, in that order; junction bases with no gene match: 13. As DNA, the CDR3 is TGCAGTGCTAAAACCAGGACTAGATCGGGGGAGACCCAGTACTTC. It translates to CSAKTRTRSGETQYF.

V usage is TRBV14 and J usage is TRBJ2-7; D unclear. There are 16 residues in the CDR3. CDR1 is SGHDN, CDR2 FVKESK, per germline. Trimming took off 4 bases at V and 2 bases at J, with 18 bases between the two ends. The CDR3 loop reads CASSPVVASGPYEQYF. DNA for the CDR3: TGTGCCAGCAGCCCCGTCGTGGCGTCGGGCCCCTACGAGCAGTACTTC.

The rearrangement joins TRBV11-3 to TRBJ2-5, with 7 nucleotides matching TRBD1. V trimming: 4 bases; J trimming: 2 bases; junction bases outside the gene matches: 7. Germline V gene sequence: CDR1 SGHNT, CDR2 YENEEA. CDR3 length: 15 amino acids. In DNA form, the CDR3 reads TGTGCCAGCAGCTCAGGACAGGTCGGACAAGAGACCCAGTACTTC. Amino acids: CASSSGQVGQETQYF.

This chain connects TRBV9 to TRBJ1-3, with D maybe TRBD1 (5 bases). In germline, CDR1 is SGDLS, CDR2 YYNGEE. V was trimmed by 0 bases and J by 4 bases, leaving 11 bases between them. The CDR3 is 15 residues long. CDR3 sequence (DNA): TGTGCCAGCAGCGTAGTTGGGACCTTGGGAAACACCATATATTTT. This translates into CASSVVGTLGNTIYF.

The chain has TRBV6-1 and TRBJ2-7; either TRBD1 or TRBD2 may supply D (5 bases each). This CDR3 contains 15 residues. Germline CDR1 MNHNS, CDR2 SASEGT. The germline V and J ends were trimmed by 0 bases and 5 bases, with 14 bases remaining between them. CDR3 region: CASSEAGQGEDEQYF. The DNA of the CDR3 is TGTGCCAGCAGTGAAGCCGGCCAGGGAGAGGACGAGCAGTACTTC.

The gene calls are TRBV7-9 and TRBJ1-2; a possible D gene is TRBD1 (5 bases). Per the germline V gene, CDR1 is SEHNR and CDR2 is FQNEAQ (reference sequence). V lost 1 base to trimming and J lost 2 bases, with 14 bases between them. There are 16 residues in the CDR3. This CDR3 is CASSLEGAGINYGYTF. CDR3 in DNA: TGTGCCAGCAGCTTAGAAGGGGCAGGGATAAACTATGGCTACACCTTC.